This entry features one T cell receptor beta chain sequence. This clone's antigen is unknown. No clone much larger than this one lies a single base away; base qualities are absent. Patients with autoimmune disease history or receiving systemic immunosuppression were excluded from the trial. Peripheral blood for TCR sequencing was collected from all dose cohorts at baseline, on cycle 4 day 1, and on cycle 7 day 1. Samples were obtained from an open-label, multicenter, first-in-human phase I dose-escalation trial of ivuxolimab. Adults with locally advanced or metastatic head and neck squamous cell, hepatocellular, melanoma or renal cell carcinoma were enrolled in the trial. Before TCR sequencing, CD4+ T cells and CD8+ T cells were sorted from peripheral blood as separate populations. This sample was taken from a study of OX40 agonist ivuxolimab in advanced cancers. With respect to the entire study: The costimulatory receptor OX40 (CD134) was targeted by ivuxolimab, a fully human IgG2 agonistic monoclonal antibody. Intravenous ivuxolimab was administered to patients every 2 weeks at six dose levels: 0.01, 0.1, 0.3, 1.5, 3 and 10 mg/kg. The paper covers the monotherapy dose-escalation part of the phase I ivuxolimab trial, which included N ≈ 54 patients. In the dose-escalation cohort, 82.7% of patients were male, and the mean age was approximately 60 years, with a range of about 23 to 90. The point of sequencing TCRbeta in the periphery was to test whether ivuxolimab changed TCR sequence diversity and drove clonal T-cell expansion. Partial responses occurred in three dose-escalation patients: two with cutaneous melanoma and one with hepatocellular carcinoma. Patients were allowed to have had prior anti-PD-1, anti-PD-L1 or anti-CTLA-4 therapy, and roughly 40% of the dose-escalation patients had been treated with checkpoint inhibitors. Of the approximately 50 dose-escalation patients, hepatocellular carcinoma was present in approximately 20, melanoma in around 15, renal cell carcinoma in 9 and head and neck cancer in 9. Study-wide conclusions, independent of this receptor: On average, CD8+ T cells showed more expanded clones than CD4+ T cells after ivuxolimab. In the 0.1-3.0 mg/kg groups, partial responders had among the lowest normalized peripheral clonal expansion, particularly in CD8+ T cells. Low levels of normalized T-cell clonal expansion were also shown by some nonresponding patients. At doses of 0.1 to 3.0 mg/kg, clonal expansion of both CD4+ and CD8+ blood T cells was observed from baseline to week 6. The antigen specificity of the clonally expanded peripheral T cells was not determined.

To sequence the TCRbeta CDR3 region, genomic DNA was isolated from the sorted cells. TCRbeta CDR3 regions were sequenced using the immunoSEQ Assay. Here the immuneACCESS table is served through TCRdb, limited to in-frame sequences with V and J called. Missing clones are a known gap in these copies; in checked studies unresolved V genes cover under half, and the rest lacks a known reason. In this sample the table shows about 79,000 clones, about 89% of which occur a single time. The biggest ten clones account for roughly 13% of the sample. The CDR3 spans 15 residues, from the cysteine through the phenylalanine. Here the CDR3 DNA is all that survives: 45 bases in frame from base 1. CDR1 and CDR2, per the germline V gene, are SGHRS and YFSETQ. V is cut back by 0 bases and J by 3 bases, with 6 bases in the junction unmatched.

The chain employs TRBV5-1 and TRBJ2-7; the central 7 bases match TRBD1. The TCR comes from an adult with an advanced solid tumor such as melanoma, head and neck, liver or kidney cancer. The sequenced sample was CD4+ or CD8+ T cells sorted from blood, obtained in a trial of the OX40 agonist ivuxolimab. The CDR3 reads CASSLAWDSLYEQYF. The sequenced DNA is TGCGCCAGCAGCTTGGCCTGGGACAGTCTCTACGAGCAGTACTTC.